Shown below are 12 T cell receptor beta chains from a single sample sequenced in a study of blood T cell repertoires in COVID-19 (dated by TCRdb to the early 2020s). Receptors were amplified or captured by the immunoSEQ multiplex PCR assay. TCRdb holds this immuneACCESS table with in-frame rearrangements only. Some clones are missing; in checked studies, unresolved V genes explain under half, and the rest has no known cause. This sample holds some 240,000 clones; roughly four fifths were observed only once. The ten most abundant clones make up about an eighth of the sample. The sequenced material came from peripheral blood. These receptors all stem from a woman in her fifties or sixties with active or convalescent COVID-19.

V is TRBV6-6 and J is TRBJ2-3, with TRBD1 matching over 9 bases. The CDR3 covers 14 residues. Germline CDR1 reads MNHNY; CDR2 reads SVGAGI (reference sequence). V shed 5 bases, J shed 5 bases, and the junction held 5 bases outside the gene matches. CDR3: CASSTGQGGDTQYF. CDR3 sequence (DNA): TGTGCCAGCAGTACGGGACAGGGCGGAGATACGCAGTATTTT.

The rearrangement links TRBV18 to TRBJ1-6; D may be TRBD1 (6 bases). Germline V CDR1 and CDR2: KGHSH, LQKENI. The V end was cut by 0 bases, the J end by 6 bases, with 12 bases between. CDR3 length: 16 residues. The CDR3 protein is CASSPPGAAPNSPLHF. DNA for the CDR3: TGTGCCAGCTCACCACCGGGGGCAGCCCCTAATTCACCCCTCCACTTT.

The chain has TRBV30 and TRBJ1-3; possibly TRBD1 for D (6 bases). This CDR3 has 13 residues. Germline CDR1 GTSNPN, CDR2 SVGIG (reference sequence). V was cut by 5 bases and J by 0 bases, with 8 bases left in between. The CDR3 DNA is TGTGCCTGGGAACAGGGCTCTGGAAACACCATATATTTT. This codes for CAWEQGSGNTIYF.

The chain combines TRBV21-1 with TRBJ1-5. TRBV21-1 is described as a pseudogene. This CDR3 region has 21 residues. CDR3 sequence (DNA): TGTGCCAGCAGCAAAAAAATCAGCCACAGGGAGGGGCTTAGTTGCAATCAGCCCCAGCATTTT. This encodes CASSKKISHREGLSCNQPQHF.

This sequence joins TRBV7-9 and TRBJ2-2; tentatively, D is TRBD2 (6 bases). The CDR3 runs 14 residues. CDR1 and CDR2 from the germline V gene are SEHNR and FQNEAQ (reference sequence). V lost 6 bases and J 3 bases, leaving 11 bases between the germline ends. The DNA for the CDR3 is TGTGCCAGCAGTCCTTGGGGGGACACCGGGGAGCTGTTTTTT. Translation gives CASSPWGDTGELFF.

This chain joins TRBV4-2 and TRBJ2-5, with D perhaps TRBD2 (7 bases). V was trimmed by 0 bases and J by 5 bases, leaving 13 bases between them. The CDR3 extends over 15 amino acids. The germline CDR1 and CDR2 sequences are LGHNA and YNFKEQ. CDR3 sequence: CASSQERGGRETQYF. The CDR3 nucleotides read TGTGCCAGCAGCCAAGAGAGGGGGGGCCGGGAGACCCAGTACTTC.

The V and J genes are TRBV5-1 and TRBJ2-3; TRBD1 agrees at 7 bases. With V trimmed by 3 bases and J by 2 bases, 3 bases remained unmatched. The germline gives CDR1 SGHRS, CDR2 YFSETQ. The CDR3 loop spans 14 amino acids. The CDR3 reads CASSWDSPTDTQYF. The CDR3 nucleotides read TGCGCCAGCAGCTGGGACAGCCCCACAGATACGCAGTATTTT.

The chain recombines TRBV10-3 with TRBJ1-2; weak D call: TRBD1 (6 bases). The CDR3 loop spans 13 amino acids. Trimming shortened V by 7 bases and J by 5 bases, and 14 bases separated the two germline ends. Germline V CDR1 and CDR2: ENHRY, SYGVKD. The CDR3 sequence: CAIKGEGFYGYTF. The CDR3 region has the DNA TGTGCCATCAAGGGGGAGGGATTTTATGGCTACACCTTC.

The rearrangement joins TRBV10-3 to TRBJ1-3; TRBD1 aligns across 12 bases. This CDR3 has 15 residues. Germline V gene sequence: CDR1 ENHRY, CDR2 SYGVKD. V lost 8 bases, J lost 4 bases, and 6 bases stayed unmatched. The CDR3 spells CAIQTGTGGGNTIYF. CDR3 DNA sequence: TGTGCCATCCAAACCGGGACAGGGGGCGGAAACACCATATATTTT.

This clone was seen once. The genes are TRBV7-9 and TRBJ1-1, with D possibly being TRBD1 (5 bases). Trimming took off 2 bases at V and 5 bases at J, with 15 bases between the two ends. This CDR3 comprises 15 residues. The germline gives CDR1 SEHNR, CDR2 FQNEAQ (reference sequence). The CDR3 DNA follows: TGTGCCAGCAGCTTATACACATACAGGAAGACTGAAGCTTTCTTT. It is translated as CASSLYTYRKTEAFF. The full variable domain, completed using reference TRBV7-9 and TRBJ1-1, is DTGVSQNPRHKITKRGQNVTFRCDPISEHNRLYWYRQTLGQGPEFLTYFQNEAQLEKSRLLSDRFSAERPKGSFSTLEIQRTEQGDSAMYLCASSLYTYRKTEAFFGQGTRLTVV.

The rearrangement links TRBV24-1 to TRBJ1-5; a possible D gene is TRBD1 (6 bases). V shed 6 bases and J shed 3 bases, with 11 bases lying between them. The CDR3 totals 14 residues. The germline V gene has CDR1 KGHDR and CDR2 SFDVKD. CDR3 sequence reads: CATSKGQVNQPQHF. The CDR3 bases are TGTGCCACCAGTAAGGGACAAGTCAATCAGCCCCAGCATTTT.

The chain couples TRBV4-3 to TRBJ1-1; TRBD1 might be the D (6 bases). The CDR3 extends over 15 amino acids. CDR1 LGHNA and CDR2 YSLEER come from the germline V gene. The V and J ends lost 3 bases and 0 bases respectively, with 11 bases between them. In DNA form, the CDR3 reads TGCGCCAGCAGCCAGCAAACAGGGATGAACACTGAAGCTTTCTTT. It encodes CASSQQTGMNTEAFF.